These T cell receptor beta chains were read from a single sample in a study of OX40 agonist ivuxolimab in advanced cancers. The method was immunoSEQ multiplex PCR; TCRdb's version includes in-frame clones alone and lacks a portion of them. The table has about 50,000 clones, 80% to 90% seen once. Sequences were derived from CD4+ or CD8+ T cells sorted from blood, sampled in a trial of the OX40 agonist ivuxolimab. These receptors originate from an adult with an advanced solid tumor such as melanoma, head and neck, liver or kidney cancer. CDR3s include the opening cysteine and the closing phenylalanine or tryptophan. Each record gives: V gene, D gene, clone size, J gene, CDR3 protein, CDR3 DNA. D genes are given only for firm matches. Clone size is given for some rows only: seen once, a few or many times, or a class if the clone is expanded.

V: TRBV27
D: NA
size: NA
J: TRBJ1-6
CDR3: CASSLSGQDSPLHF
DNA: TGTGCCAGCAGTCTGTCGGGACAAGATTCACCCCTCCACTTT

V: TRBV7-9
D: NA
size: NA
J: TRBJ2-2
CDR3: CASSFTGRRNTGELFF
DNA: TGTGCCAGCAGCTTCACGGGACGGAGGAACACCGGGGAGCTGTTTTTT

V: TRBV6-5
D: TRBD2
size: NA
J: TRBJ2-5
CDR3: CASSPSGGVQESQYF
DNA: TGTGCCAGCAGCCCGTCGGGAGGGGTGCAAGAGTCCCAGTACTTC

V: TRBV19
D: TRBD1
size: NA
J: TRBJ2-7
CDR3: CASSMEGQGLHEQYF
DNA: TGTGCCAGTAGTATGGAGGGACAGGGTTTACACGAGCAGTACTTC

V: TRBV7-2
D: NA
size: NA
J: TRBJ1-6
CDR3: CASSLEDSYNSPLHF
DNA: TGTGCCAGCAGCTTAGAGGACAGCTATAATTCACCCCTCCACTTT

V: TRBV11-1
D: NA
size: NA
J: TRBJ2-2
CDR3: CASSLAPSTGELFF
DNA: TGTGCCAGCAGCTTAGCCCCGAGCACCGGGGAGCTGTTTTTT

V: TRBV29-1
D: NA
size: NA
J: TRBJ1-2
CDR3: CSVPQGAYGYTF
DNA: TGCAGCGTTCCCCAGGGTGCGTATGGCTACACCTTC

V: TRBV5-1
D: NA
size: NA
J: TRBJ2-5
CDR3: CASRKGWPVGEETQYF
DNA: TGCGCCAGCAGGAAGGGGTGGCCCGTCGGGGAGGAGACCCAGTACTTC

V: TRBV9
D: TRBD1
size: NA
J: TRBJ2-7
CDR3: CASSLQGDRGEQYF
DNA: TGTGCCAGCTCGTTACAGGGGGACCGGGGCGAGCAGTACTTC

V: TRBV6-4
D: NA
size: few
J: TRBJ2-3
CDR3: CASSDKETDTQYF
DNA: TGTGCCAGCAGTGACAAAGAAACAGATACGCAGTATTTT

V: TRBV6-4
D: TRBD1
size: NA
J: TRBJ2-1
CDR3: CASSDEGATYNEQFF
DNA: TGTGCCAGCAGTGACGAGGGGGCGACCTACAATGAGCAGTTCTTC

V: TRBV10-1
D: NA
size: NA
J: TRBJ2-1
CDR3: CASREPTGPDPNEQFF
DNA: TGCGCCAGCAGAGAACCTACGGGACCCGACCCTAATGAGCAGTTCTTC

V: TRBV4-2
D: TRBD1
size: NA
J: TRBJ2-7
CDR3: CASSRWTGPSYEQYF
DNA: TGTGCCAGCAGCCGATGGACAGGGCCTTCCTACGAGCAGTACTTC

V: TRBV18
D: NA
size: NA
J: TRBJ1-4
CDR3: CATRLGGQEKLFF
DNA: TGTGCCACCCGCCTGGGAGGGCAGGAAAAACTGTTTTTT

V: TRBV2
D: TRBD1
size: NA
J: TRBJ2-7
CDR3: CASSETGQGFYEQYF
DNA: TGTGCCAGCAGTGAGACGGGACAGGGCTTCTACGAGCAGTACTTC

V: TRBV9
D: NA
size: NA
J: TRBJ1-1
CDR3: CASSAGGSQAFF
DNA: TGTGCCAGCAGCGCTGGGGGCTCCCAAGCTTTCTTT